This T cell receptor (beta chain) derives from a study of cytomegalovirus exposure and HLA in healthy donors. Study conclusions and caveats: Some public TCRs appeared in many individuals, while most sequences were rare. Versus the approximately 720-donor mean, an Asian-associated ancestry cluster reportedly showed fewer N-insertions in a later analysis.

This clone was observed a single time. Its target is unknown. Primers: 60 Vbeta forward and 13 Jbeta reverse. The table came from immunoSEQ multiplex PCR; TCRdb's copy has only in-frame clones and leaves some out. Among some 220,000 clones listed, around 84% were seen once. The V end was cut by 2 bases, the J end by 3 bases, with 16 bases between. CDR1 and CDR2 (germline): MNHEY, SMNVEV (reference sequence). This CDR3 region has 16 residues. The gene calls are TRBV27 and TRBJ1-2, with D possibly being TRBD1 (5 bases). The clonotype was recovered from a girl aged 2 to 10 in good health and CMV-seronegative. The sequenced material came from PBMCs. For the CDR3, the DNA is TGTGCCAGCAGTTTAGAGTTTGAGGGGAGGTACTATGGCTACACCTTC. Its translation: CASSLEFEGRYYGYTF.